The 22 T cell receptor beta chains reported below all come from one sample, sequenced in a study of T cell repertoires in cytomegalovirus infection. Their recognized antigens are unknown. TCRdb redid the calling of the reads with MiXCR, one entry per CDR3 protein. The sample has 750,000 to 900,000 distinct CDR3 sequences, almost 30% seen once. Sample: cultured CD8+ T cells from PBMCs, taken from culture after CMV antigen stimulation. The receptors come from a human donor in good health (CMV status not recorded). Some clones in this sample may be carry-over from other donors' samples.

As for this clonotype: An end of the junction does not agree with germline; a read error may underlie this. The CDR3 DNA sequence: TGCAGCGTTGTGGACAGACGCCTTGTCTTC. Residues: CSVVDRRLVF. The chain links TRBV29-1 to TRBJ2-1, with a weak D call TRBD1 (6 bases). This CDR3 is 10 amino acids long. In germline, CDR1 is SQVTM, CDR2 ANQGSEA.

This clonotype has ten or more counts. This chain links TRBV11-1 with TRBJ2-7; D call uncertain. The CDR3 is 14 residues long. Germline lookup yields CDR1 SGHAT and CDR2 FQDESV (reference sequence). The V and J ends lost 5 bases and 1 base respectively, with 12 bases between them. DNA for the CDR3: TGTGCCAGCAGCCCAACGACGGGTTCCTACGAGCAGTACTTC. It translates to CASSPTTGSYEQYF.

This clonotype was seen only a few times. The rearrangement joins TRBV4-3 to TRBJ1-6; D unclear. V was pared by 5 bases and J by 5 bases, with 13 bases between. Germline V gives CDR1 LGHNA, CDR2 YSLEER. The CDR3 consists of 15 residues. The DNA for the CDR3 is TGCGCCAGCAGCTCGATTCTCGACCATAATTCACCCCTCCACTTT. This gives the protein CASSSILDHNSPLHF.

The rearrangement joins TRBV7-3 to TRBJ2-1, with 8 bases that match TRBD1. CDR3 size: 16 residues. Losses at the gene ends were 5 bases for V and 5 bases for J; bases not matched to a gene: 11. CDR1 is SGHTA and CDR2 is FQGTGA in the germline V gene. The CDR3 here is CASSLDRVSIHNEQFF. DNA for the CDR3: TGTGCCAGCAGCCTGGACAGGGTTTCAATCCACAATGAGCAGTTCTTC.

This chain uses TRBV12-3 or TRBV12-4 with TRBJ2-7; no clear D. This CDR3 is 14 amino acids long. With 0 bases removed from V and 7 bases from J, the gap between germline ends came to 13 bases. The CDR3 DNA is TGTGCCAGCAGTTTAGCGATGGGCGGACCTGAGCAGTACGTC. It encodes CASSLAMGGPEQYV.

The table lists this clonotype with many counts. The V call is TRBV4-1, the J call TRBJ1-1, with D unresolved. Per germline, CDR1 MGHRA and CDR2 YSYEKL. The ends were cut back, 0 bases at V and 1 base at J, with 6 bases in the middle. This CDR3 is built from 14 residues. CDR3 sequence (DNA): TGCGCCAGCAGCCAAGATGAGGGGAACACTGAAGCTTTCTTT. Amino acid sequence: CASSQDEGNTEAFF.

This clonotype was seen a handful of times. V and J are TRBV27 and TRBJ1-2; TRBD1 aligns across 8 bases. Germline V gene lookup returns CDR1 MNHEY and CDR2 SMNVEV (reference sequence). The CDR3 is made up of 15 amino acids. J was trimmed by 8 bases and V by 0 bases; bases with no gene match: 8. The chain's CDR3 is CASSLSSRGQAGYTF. The CDR3 DNA reads as TGTGCCAGCAGTTTATCCTCTCGGGGACAGGCGGGCTACACCTTC.

This clonotype was seen ten or more times. The chain employs TRBV7-2 and TRBJ2-1, with 7 bases fitting TRBD1. V lost 4 bases, J lost 9 bases, and 9 bases stayed unmatched. The CDR3 sequence is 14 residues long. In germline, CDR1 is SGHTA, CDR2 FQGNSA. CDR3 region: CASSSYTGDPEQFF. The CDR3 region has the DNA TGTGCCAGCAGCTCTTATACAGGGGATCCTGAGCAGTTCTTC.

The rearrangement joins TRBV6-8 to TRBJ1-5; D is uncertain. The germline CDR1 and CDR2 sequences are MNHGY and SAAAGT. The CDR3 is made up of 15 amino acids. In nucleotides, the CDR3 is TGTGCTATACAGTCCCCGCAGAGTAGCAATCAGCCCCAGCATTTT. It is translated as CAIQSPQSSNQPQHF.

This clonotype was counted only a few times. V gene TRBV6-1 combines with J gene TRBJ1-1; the D is unclear. Trimming left V 9 bases short and J 8 bases short, with 22 bases between. This CDR3 region has 14 residues. Germline V CDR1 and CDR2: MNHNS, SASEGT. The CDR3 loop is CASFISPGFSEAFF. In nucleotides, the CDR3 is TGTGCCAGTTTCATTTCCCCGGGATTCTCCGAAGCTTTCTTT.

This clonotype has only a few counts. The chain links TRBV25-1 to TRBJ2-3, with TRBD2 identical over 12 bases. Unmatched junction bases numbered 7, after V lost 11 bases and J lost 7 bases. From germline, CDR1 is MGHDK and CDR2 SYGVNS. This CDR3 contains 13 residues. CDR3 in amino acids: CAVLAGGRNTQYF. The CDR3 region has the DNA TGTGCCGTGCTAGCGGGGGGGCGAAATACGCAGTATTTT.

This clonotype was counted only a few times. The V gene is TRBV7-9, the J gene TRBJ2-4; D perhaps matches TRBD2 (6 bases). The CDR3 spans 16 residues. Germline CDR1 is SEHNR and CDR2 is FQNEAQ (reference sequence). Trimming shortened V by 5 bases and J by 4 bases, and 18 bases separated the two germline ends. CDR3 loop: CASSPPLAGKKNIQYF. As DNA, the CDR3 is TGTGCCAGCAGCCCCCCGTTGGCGGGGAAAAAAAACATTCAGTACTTC.

This clonotype was recorded many times. CDR3 loop: CASSAPGQGGETQYF. As DNA, the CDR3 is TGTGCCAGCAGCGCTCCGGGACAGGGGGGGGAGACCCAGTACTTC. V is TRBV7-2 and J is TRBJ2-5, with TRBD1 identical over 11 bases. The CDR3 spans 15 residues. J gave up 5 bases and V 5 bases, and 7 bases lay outside the gene matches. Germline CDR1 and CDR2: SGHTA and FQGNSA. The full variable domain, rest sourced from reference TRBV7-2 and TRBJ2-5, is GAGVSQSPSNKVTEKGKDVELRCDPISGHTALYWYRQSLGQGLEFLIYFQGNSAPDKSGLPSDRFSAERTGGSVSTLTIQRTQQEDSAVYLCASSAPGQGGETQYFGPGTRLLVL.

In this sample, this clonotype turned up once. The J gene is TRBJ2-3, the V gene TRBV13; the D gene is possibly TRBD2 (6 bases). The germline V and J ends were trimmed by 5 bases and 5 bases, with 20 bases remaining between them. Per germline, CDR1 PRHDT and CDR2 FYEKMQ (reference sequence). This CDR3 spans 16 amino acids. CDR3 protein: CASSAPGSGGGDTQYF. The CDR3 nucleotides are TGTGCCAGCAGCGCGCCCGGGAGTGGGGGAGGAGATACGCAGTATTTT.

This clonotype was counted a few times. The chain joins TRBV10-3 to TRBJ2-5, with D unresolved. The CDR3 extends over 13 amino acids. Germline V gives CDR1 ENHRY, CDR2 SYGVKD. V shed 3 bases and J shed 5 bases, with 10 bases lying between them. The CDR3 sequence: CAISDRIGETQYF. The CDR3 DNA sequence: TGTGCCATCAGTGACAGGATAGGGGAGACCCAGTACTTC.

This clonotype appeared a few times. The V and J genes are TRBV6-2 or TRBV6-3 and TRBJ2-3; TRBD2 aligns across 12 bases. Germline CDR1 and CDR2: MNHEY and SVGEGT. V lost 0 bases to trimming and J lost 2 bases; unmatched junction nucleotides: 12. The CDR3 runs 20 residues. As DNA, the CDR3 is TGTGCCAGCAGTTACTCGCCTCTTAGAAGGACTAGCGGGGACACAGATACGCAGTATTTT. Translated, it gives CASSYSPLRRTSGDTDTQYF.

This chain joins TRBV27 and TRBJ2-1; tentatively, D is TRBD1 (6 bases). The CDR3 is made up of 14 amino acids. Germline V lookup: CDR1 MNHEY, CDR2 SMNVEV (reference sequence). The germline V and J ends were trimmed by 5 bases and 4 bases, with 12 bases remaining between them. The CDR3 DNA reads TGTGCCAGCAGTGAGGGGGTTCGGTACAATGAGCAGTTCTTC. Amino acids: CASSEGVRYNEQFF.

This clonotype has just a few counts. This rearrangement joins TRBV28 to TRBJ1-1; D is undetermined. V was cut by 2 bases and J by 2 bases, with 12 bases left in between. CDR3 length: 15 residues. Germline V gives CDR1 MDHEN, CDR2 SYDVKM. The CDR3 is CASSLGSRPNTEAFF. CDR3 bases: TGTGCCAGCAGTTTAGGTTCCAGACCCAACACTGAAGCTTTCTTT.

The gene calls are TRBV19 and TRBJ1-1, with TRBD1 identical over 9 bases. CDR1 is LNHDA and CDR2 is SQIVND in the germline V gene (reference sequence). The CDR3 is 12 amino acids. The trim removed 8 bases at V and 8 bases at J, leaving 6 bases unmatched. CDR3 residues: CASSQGAVEAFF. As DNA, the CDR3 is TGTGCCAGTTCACAGGGGGCGGTGGAAGCTTTCTTT.

V gene TRBV15 combines with J gene TRBJ2-3; D is tentatively TRBD1 or TRBD2 (7 bases each). Trimming shortened V by 4 bases and J by 4 bases, and 18 bases separated the two germline ends. This CDR3 is 16 amino acids long. Germline loops: CDR1 LNHNV, CDR2 YYDKDF (reference sequence). The CDR3 here is CATSMGRGGGSDTQYF. The CDR3 region has the DNA TGTGCCACCAGCATGGGCAGGGGGGGGGGATCAGATACGCAGTATTTT.

V gene TRBV7-2 combines with J gene TRBJ1-1; perhaps TRBD1 as D (6 bases). Germline V gene lookup returns CDR1 SGHTA and CDR2 FQGNSA. The ends were cut back, 4 bases at V and 9 bases at J, with 15 bases in the middle. The CDR3 loop spans 13 amino acids. This chain's CDR3 is CASSSRGANQAFF. Here the CDR3 DNA reads TGTGCCAGCAGCTCCCGGGGGGCAAATCAAGCTTTCTTT.

Many counts were recorded for this clonotype. This CDR3 is CAISERAENEKLFF. CDR3 coding DNA: TGTGCCATCAGTGAAAGGGCAGAGAATGAAAAACTGTTTTTT. This chain connects TRBV10-3 to TRBJ1-4; D remains unclear. The CDR3 has 14 amino acids. Trimming pared 3 bases from V and 5 bases from J, leaving 10 bases between. Germline assignment: CDR1 ENHRY and CDR2 SYGVKD.